This paragraph reports one T cell receptor (beta chain). Trimming stripped 5 bases from V and 0 bases from J, with 4 bases between. CDR3 length equals 13 residues. The V gene's germline CDR1 is SEHNR and CDR2 FQNEAQ (reference sequence). The data were taken from a study of shared clonotypes between healthy human individuals. It was CD45RO-negative cells, positively selected for CCR7, that made up naive CD8 cells, with terminally differentiated effector memory CD45RA+ cells excluded. Profiled with immunoSEQ multiplex PCR; TCRdb holds only in-frame clones, not every one. The profile shows about 2,200,000 clones, roughly 91% of them singletons.

This chain links TRBV7-9 with TRBJ1-4; unclear D gene. This receptor was identified in a young man in good health. Some clones in this sample may be carry-over from other donors' samples. Sequences were obtained from naive CD8+ T cells from PBMCs. Here the CDR3 reads CASSSATNEKLFF. CDR3 sequence (DNA): TGTGCCAGCAGCAGTGCAACTAATGAAAAACTGTTTTTT.